The 29 T cell receptor beta chains below come from one sample, sequenced in a study of T cell responses to AZD1222 COVID-19 vaccine (dated by TCRdb to 2020 to 2022). The sample's time point label is to be understood as: about 28 days (+/-7) after the second vaccine dose. The library was generated by the immunoSEQ multiplex PCR assay. Entries here come from immuneACCESS through TCRdb and include only in-frame sequences with V and J called. Some clones fail to appear in such tables; in the studies checked, an unresolved V gene covers under half of the shortfall, and the cause of the remainder is unknown. Here the sample has over 50,000 clones; 80% occur a single time. The top ten clones comprise 5% of the sample. Here the sequenced sample was peripheral blood, taken 28 days after the second AZD1222 dose. The receptors were gathered from an adult who received the AZD1222 COVID-19 vaccine.

CDR3 region: CASTPYTDTQYF. Written as DNA, the CDR3 is TGTGCCAGCACCCCATACACAGATACGCAGTATTTT. This chain connects TRBV9 to TRBJ2-3, with D hard to call. V lost 6 bases, J lost 2 bases, and 7 bases lay in between. There are 12 residues in the CDR3. CDR1 and CDR2 (germline): SGDLS, YYNGEE.

The chain combines TRBV24-1 with TRBJ1-1; possibly TRBD1 for D (5 bases). Trimming pared 2 bases from V and 5 bases from J, leaving 14 bases between. CDR1 KGHDR and CDR2 SFDVKD come from the germline V gene. The CDR3 consists of 15 residues. In nucleotides, the CDR3 is TGTGCCACCAGTGATTCTGGGAGCGAGGGGACTGAAGCTTTCTTT. Amino acid sequence: CATSDSGSEGTEAFF.

This clone showed up just once. The chain carries TRBV2 and TRBJ1-1; 7 bases map to TRBD1. Losses at the gene ends were 1 base for V and 4 bases for J; bases not matched to a gene: 12. The CDR3 length is 17 residues. In germline, CDR1 is SNHLY, CDR2 FYNNEI. CDR3 protein: CASSEGFGRGTVTEAFF. CDR3 DNA: TGTGCCAGCAGTGAAGGGTTCGGCAGGGGGACGGTCACTGAAGCTTTCTTT.

The CDR3 DNA sequence: TGTGCCAGTAGTCACCGGGGGGCCCTGGGGACTGAAGCTTTCTTT. The encoded protein is CASSHRGALGTEAFF. The J gene is TRBJ1-1, the V gene TRBV19, with a tentative D call TRBD1 (6 bases). Looked up from germline, CDR1 is LNHDA and CDR2 is SQIVND (reference sequence). The CDR3 totals 15 residues. V gave up 5 bases and J gave up 5 bases, with 18 bases separating them.

There are a few counts of this clone. The J gene is TRBJ1-5, the V gene TRBV29-1; TRBD1 matches at 10 bases. The CDR3 length is 13 residues. Germline trimming cut 6 bases from V and 9 bases from J; bases unmatched to any gene: 8. CDR1 and CDR2 from the germline V gene are SQVTM and ANQGSEA. The CDR3 region is CSVGTGEGGPQHF. The CDR3 bases are TGCAGCGTCGGGACAGGGGAGGGAGGGCCCCAGCATTTT.

The V and J genes are TRBV6-5 and TRBJ1-2; D ambiguous. This CDR3 comprises 13 residues. The V and J ends lost 6 bases and 4 bases respectively, with 12 bases between them. In germline, CDR1 is MNHEY, CDR2 SVGAGI. The chain's CDR3 is CASRTDVSYGYTF. The CDR3 DNA reads TGTGCCAGCAGAACGGACGTCAGCTATGGCTACACCTTC.

V gene TRBV29-1 combines with J gene TRBJ1-5; D is ambiguous. Germline CDR1 and CDR2: SQVTM and ANQGSEA. There are 10 residues in the CDR3. In DNA, the CDR3 is TGCGCACAACAGAGTCAGCCCCAGCATTTT. Translating it yields CAQQSQPQHF.

The rearrangement joins TRBV18 to TRBJ2-3; maybe TRBD2 (5 bases). From germline, CDR1 is KGHSH and CDR2 LQKENI. V was trimmed by 3 bases and J by 10 bases, leaving 11 bases between them. The CDR3 runs to 12 residues. The CDR3, as DNA: TGTGCCAGCTCACCCCCATCCGGGGCGCAGTATTTT. Translation: CASSPPSGAQYF.

The chain joins TRBV5-1 to TRBJ1-2; 7 bases agree with TRBD1. With V trimmed by 4 bases and J by 8 bases, 8 bases remained unmatched. The length of the CDR3 is 13 residues. CDR1 and CDR2 (germline): SGHRS, YFSETQ. CDR3 residues: CASSLTGPEGYTF. CDR3 sequence (DNA): TGCGCCAGCAGCCTGACAGGGCCCGAAGGCTACACCTTC.

J is TRBJ2-5 and V is TRBV5-6; possibly TRBD1 for D (5 bases). The germline gives CDR1 SGHDT, CDR2 YYEEEE. The CDR3 is made up of 15 amino acids. V was shortened by 7 bases and J by 5 bases, with 21 bases between the two germline ends. CDR3 nucleotides: TGTGCCAGCCAGAGCAGGGTCCTTGTTCAGGAGACCCAGTACTTC. This encodes CASQSRVLVQETQYF.

This clone was observed a handful of times. This rearrangement joins TRBV9 to TRBJ1-1; the D gene is possibly TRBD1 (5 bases). V dropped 3 bases and J dropped 5 bases, with 11 bases sitting between them. Germline CDR1 SGDLS, CDR2 YYNGEE. CDR3 length: 13 residues. CDR3 DNA: TGTGCCAGCAGCGGGCAAGGGGCGACTGAAGCTTTCTTT. This gives the protein CASSGQGATEAFF.

The rearrangement uses TRBV11-2 and TRBJ1-2, with 7 bases lining up with TRBD1. J was trimmed by 3 bases and V by 1 base; bases with no gene match: 5. Germline CDR1 reads SGHAT; CDR2 reads FQNNGV. The length of the CDR3 is 15 residues. CDR3 sequence reads: CASSLGQGFHYGYTF. The CDR3 DNA sequence: TGTGCCAGCAGCTTAGGACAGGGATTTCACTATGGCTACACCTTC.

The chain carries TRBV27 and TRBJ2-1, with 7 bases matching TRBD2. J lost 9 bases, V lost 7 bases, and 12 bases had no gene match. Germline V gene lookup returns CDR1 MNHEY and CDR2 SMNVEV (reference sequence). There are 14 residues in the CDR3. The CDR3 coding sequence is TGTGCCAGCACTCCAAGGTGGGGGGGTGGTGAGCAGTTCTTC. This translates into CASTPRWGGGEQFF.

The rearrangement uses TRBV14 and TRBJ1-2; D not resolved. The CDR3 runs 16 residues. Germline assignment: CDR1 SGHDN and CDR2 FVKESK. V was trimmed by 0 bases and J by 3 bases, leaving 14 bases between them. In DNA form, the CDR3 reads TGTGCCAGCAGCCAAGAAAGTGCAGGAAGATACTATGGCTACACCTTC. This encodes CASSQESAGRYYGYTF.

The chain has TRBV28 and TRBJ1-4; a possible D gene is TRBD1 (5 bases). There are 14 residues in the CDR3. With 4 bases removed from V and 7 bases from J, the gap between germline ends came to 13 bases. Looked up from germline, CDR1 is MDHEN and CDR2 is SYDVKM. This chain's CDR3 is CASSSGQAGEKLFF. In DNA form, the CDR3 reads TGTGCCAGCAGTTCGGGGCAGGCCGGTGAAAAACTGTTTTTT. Combining the CDR3 with reference TRBV28 and TRBJ1-4 gives the whole variable domain DVKVTQSSRYLVKRTGEKVFLECVQDMDHENMFWYRQDPGLGLRLIYFSYDVKMKEKGDIPEGYSVSREKKERFSLILESASTNQTSMYLCASSSGQAGEKLFFGSGTQLSVL.

This chain connects TRBV6-5 to TRBJ1-2; 8 bases align to TRBD1. The CDR3 consists of 11 residues. Losses at the gene ends were 7 bases for V and 12 bases for J; bases not matched to a gene: 7. The germline V gene encodes CDR1 MNHEY and CDR2 SVGAGI. In nucleotides, the CDR3 is TGTGCCAGCATCGGACAGGGCTCTCACACCTTC. It encodes CASIGQGSHTF.

The chain is built from TRBV5-1 and TRBJ2-1, with TRBD1 matching over 8 bases. From germline, CDR1 is SGHRS and CDR2 YFSETQ. The CDR3 runs to 15 residues. Trimming took 5 bases from V and 3 from J; bases not matched to a gene: 7. Written as DNA, the CDR3 is TGCGCCAGCAGTTCCCCGACAGGGGTCTACAATGAGCAGTTCTTC. Translating it yields CASSSPTGVYNEQFF.

V gene TRBV7-2 combines with J gene TRBJ2-5; D may be TRBD1 or TRBD2 (5 bases each). Germline V gene lookup returns CDR1 SGHTA and CDR2 FQGNSA. V dropped 1 base and J dropped 4 bases, with 19 bases sitting between them. The CDR3 consists of 17 residues. The CDR3 is CASSLGLVSGTGETQYF. The DNA for the CDR3 is TGTGCCAGCAGCTTAGGGTTGGTCTCTGGGACGGGAGAGACCCAGTACTTC.

V and J are TRBV30 and TRBJ1-4; TRBD1 might be the D (6 bases). Trimming took off 5 bases at V and 8 bases at J, with 18 bases between the two ends. Germline loops: CDR1 GTSNPN, CDR2 SVGIG (reference sequence). This CDR3 spans 14 amino acids. The CDR3 sequence is CAWEGGQGAEKLFF. The DNA of the CDR3 is TGTGCCTGGGAGGGGGGTCAGGGAGCCGAAAAACTGTTTTTT.

CDR3 sequence: CAISTGTEAFF. As DNA, the CDR3 is TGTGCCATTAGCACGGGTACTGAAGCTTTCTTT. V gene TRBV19 combines with J gene TRBJ1-1; D is ambiguous. CDR1 and CDR2 (germline): LNHDA, SQIVND (reference sequence). The germline V and J ends were trimmed by 10 bases and 5 bases, with 11 bases remaining between them. The CDR3 has 11 residues. Full variable domain (remainder filled in from reference TRBV19 and TRBJ1-1): DGGITQSPKYLFRKEGQNVTLSCEQNLNHDAMYWYRQDPGQGLRLIYYSQIVNDFQKGDIAEGYSVSREKKESFPLTVTSAQKNPTAFYLCAISTGTEAFFGQGTRLTVV.

The chain combines TRBV29-1 with TRBJ1-5; D is unclear. Germline loops: CDR1 SQVTM, CDR2 ANQGSEA. This CDR3 has 12 amino acids. Trimming stripped 4 bases from V and 3 bases from J, with 7 bases between. CDR3 loop: CSVGQHNQPQHF. CDR3 DNA sequence: TGCAGCGTTGGTCAGCACAATCAGCCCCAGCATTTT.

A single count supports this clone. The rearrangement uses TRBV18 and TRBJ1-4; the match to TRBD1 covers 8 bases. The CDR3 extends over 15 amino acids. Germline lookup yields CDR1 KGHSH and CDR2 LQKENI. Unmatched junction bases numbered 4, after V lost 4 bases and J lost 3 bases. In DNA, the CDR3 is TGTGCCAGCTCACAAAACAGGGGGTCTAATGAAAAACTGTTTTTT. Translation: CASSQNRGSNEKLFF.

This clone appeared once. The chain has TRBV2 and TRBJ2-1; D remains ambiguous. Germline CDR1 is SNHLY and CDR2 is FYNNEI. V was shortened by 8 bases and J by 5 bases, with 19 bases between the two germline ends. This CDR3 region has 15 residues. Written as DNA, the CDR3 is TGTGCCAGCCGTTTGTCTCAAATGAGCAACAATGAGCAGTTCTTC. It translates to CASRLSQMSNNEQFF.

The chain combines TRBV24-1 with TRBJ2-3; D is uncertain. CDR3 size: 14 residues. Trimming cost V 1 base and J 2 bases, with 6 bases left between them. CDR1 is KGHDR, CDR2 SFDVKD, per germline. CDR3 loop: CATSDLGVTDTQYF. CDR3 bases: TGTGCCACCAGTGATTTAGGAGTCACAGATACGCAGTATTTT.

This clone turned up a few times. The rearrangement links TRBV9 to TRBJ2-6; weak D call: TRBD1 (5 bases). The CDR3 length is 15 residues. Germline lookup yields CDR1 SGDLS and CDR2 YYNGEE. Trimming pared 1 base from V and 2 bases from J, leaving 7 bases between. CDR3 residues: CASSVRGTGANVLTF. In DNA, the CDR3 is TGTGCCAGCAGCGTAAGGGGCACTGGGGCCAACGTCCTGACTTTC. Based on the CDR3 plus reference TRBV9 and TRBJ2-6, the full variable domain is DSGVTQTPKHLITATGQRVTLRCSPRSGDLSVYWYQQSLDQGLQFLIQYYNGEERAKGNILERFSAQQFPDLHSELNLSSLELGDSALYFCASSVRGTGANVLTFGAGSRLTVL.

The chain uses TRBV30 and TRBJ1-6; D remains unclear. Between the trimmed V and J ends, which lost 0 bases and 0 bases, there was a span of 12 bases. The CDR3 is 17 residues long. CDR1 is GTSNPN and CDR2 is SVGIG in the germline V gene (reference sequence). The CDR3 DNA follows: TGTGCCTGGAGTGTAATCTCGTTGAGCTCCTATAATTCACCCCTCCACTTT. Residues: CAWSVISLSSYNSPLHF.

The CDR3 sequence: CASSSILADYEQYF. CDR3 coding DNA: TGTGCCAGCAGCTCCATTCTAGCGGACTACGAGCAGTACTTC. This chain connects TRBV7-8 to TRBJ2-7; 7 bases are a match to TRBD2. CDR3 size: 14 residues. The V and J ends lost 4 bases and 3 bases, in that order; junction bases with no gene match: 6. The germline V gene encodes CDR1 SGHVS and CDR2 FQNEAQ.

The V gene is TRBV6-5, the J gene TRBJ1-1; possible D gene TRBD1, 6 bases. Germline V gene data show CDR1 as MNHEY and CDR2 as SVGAGI. This CDR3 is 14 amino acids long. Trimming stripped 6 bases from V and 6 bases from J, with 17 bases between. This chain's CDR3 is CASRAPGQHPEAFF. DNA for the CDR3: TGTGCCAGCAGAGCACCCGGACAGCATCCTGAAGCTTTCTTT.

The chain carries TRBV30 and TRBJ1-2; weak D call: TRBD1 (5 bases). This CDR3 is 13 amino acids long. Germline CDR1 reads GTSNPN; CDR2 reads SVGIG (reference sequence). Trimming pared 1 base from V and 5 bases from J, leaving 11 bases between. CDR3 region: CAWSEAGRYGYTF. The CDR3 bases are TGTGCCTGGAGTGAGGCAGGGCGGTATGGCTACACCTTC. The full variable domain, completed using reference TRBV30 and TRBJ1-2, is SQTIHQWPATLVQPVGSPLSLECTVEGTSNPNLYWYRQAAGRGLQLLFYSVGIGQISSEVPQNLSASRPQDRQFILSSKKLLLSDSGFYLCAWSEAGRYGYTFGSGTRLTVV.